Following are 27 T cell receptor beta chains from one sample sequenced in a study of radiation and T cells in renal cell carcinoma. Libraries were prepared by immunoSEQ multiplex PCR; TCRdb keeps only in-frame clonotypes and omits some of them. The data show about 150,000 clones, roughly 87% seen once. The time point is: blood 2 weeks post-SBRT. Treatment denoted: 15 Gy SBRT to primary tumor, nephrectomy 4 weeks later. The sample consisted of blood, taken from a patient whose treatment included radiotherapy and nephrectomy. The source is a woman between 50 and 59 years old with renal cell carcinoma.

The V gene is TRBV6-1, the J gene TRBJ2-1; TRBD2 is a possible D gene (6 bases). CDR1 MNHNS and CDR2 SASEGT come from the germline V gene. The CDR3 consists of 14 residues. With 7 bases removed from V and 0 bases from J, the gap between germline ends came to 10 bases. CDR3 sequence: CASKRGSSYNEQFF. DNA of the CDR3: TGTGCCAGCAAACGGGGGAGCTCCTACAATGAGCAGTTCTTC.

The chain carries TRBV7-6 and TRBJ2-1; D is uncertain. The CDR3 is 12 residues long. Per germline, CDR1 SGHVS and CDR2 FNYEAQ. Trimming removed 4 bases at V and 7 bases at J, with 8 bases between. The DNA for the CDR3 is TGTGCCAGCAGCTCCCCACCAAATGAGCAGTTCTTC. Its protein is CASSSPPNEQFF.

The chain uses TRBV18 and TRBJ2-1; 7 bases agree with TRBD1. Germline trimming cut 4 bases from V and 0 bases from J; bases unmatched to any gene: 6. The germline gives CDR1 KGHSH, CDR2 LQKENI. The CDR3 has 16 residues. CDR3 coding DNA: TGTGCCAGCTCACTAACAGGGGTTTCCTCCTACAATGAGCAGTTCTTC. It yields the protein CASSLTGVSSYNEQFF.

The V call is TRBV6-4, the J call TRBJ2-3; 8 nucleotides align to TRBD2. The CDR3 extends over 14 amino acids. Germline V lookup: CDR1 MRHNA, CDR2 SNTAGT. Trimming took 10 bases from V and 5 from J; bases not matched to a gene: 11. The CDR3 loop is CATSPSGGRDTQYF. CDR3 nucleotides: TGTGCCACCAGCCCCAGCGGGGGAAGAGATACGCAGTATTTT.

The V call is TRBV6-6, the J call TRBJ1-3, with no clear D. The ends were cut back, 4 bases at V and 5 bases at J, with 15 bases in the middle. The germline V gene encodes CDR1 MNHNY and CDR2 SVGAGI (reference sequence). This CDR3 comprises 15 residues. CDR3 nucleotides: TGTGCCAGCAGTTCCTTGGGTGACTGGAGAAACACCATATATTTT. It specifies CASSSLGDWRNTIYF.

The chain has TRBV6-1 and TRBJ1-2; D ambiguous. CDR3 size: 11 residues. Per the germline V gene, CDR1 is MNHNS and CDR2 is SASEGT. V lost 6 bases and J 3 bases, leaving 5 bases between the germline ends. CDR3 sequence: CASRVYYGYTF. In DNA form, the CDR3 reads TGTGCCAGCAGGGTTTACTATGGCTACACCTTC.

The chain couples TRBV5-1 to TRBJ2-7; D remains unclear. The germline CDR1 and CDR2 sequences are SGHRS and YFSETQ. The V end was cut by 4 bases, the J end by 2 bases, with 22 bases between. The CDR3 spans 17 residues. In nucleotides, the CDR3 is TGCGCCAGCAGCCCCCAGCGAAACAACCTACTTCCCTACGAGCAGTACTTC. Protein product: CASSPQRNNLLPYEQYF.

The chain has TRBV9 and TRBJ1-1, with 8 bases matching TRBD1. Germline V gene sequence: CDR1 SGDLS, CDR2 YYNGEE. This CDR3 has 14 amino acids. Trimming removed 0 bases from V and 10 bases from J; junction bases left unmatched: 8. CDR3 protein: CASSVGRQGSGAFF. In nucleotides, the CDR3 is TGTGCCAGCAGCGTAGGACGACAGGGGTCAGGAGCTTTCTTT.

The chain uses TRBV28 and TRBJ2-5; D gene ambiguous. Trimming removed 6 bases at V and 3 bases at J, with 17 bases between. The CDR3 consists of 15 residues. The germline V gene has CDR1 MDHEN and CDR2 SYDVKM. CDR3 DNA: TGTGCCAGCAGCCTAATCCGGACCGGTGAAGAGACCCAGTACTTC. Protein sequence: CASSLIRTGEETQYF.

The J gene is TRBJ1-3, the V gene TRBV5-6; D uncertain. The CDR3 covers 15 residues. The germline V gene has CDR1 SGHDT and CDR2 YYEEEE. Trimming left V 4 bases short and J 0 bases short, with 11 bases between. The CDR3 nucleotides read TGTGCCAGCAGCCGCAAGCAGCCCTCTGGAAACACCATATATTTT. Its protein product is CASSRKQPSGNTIYF.

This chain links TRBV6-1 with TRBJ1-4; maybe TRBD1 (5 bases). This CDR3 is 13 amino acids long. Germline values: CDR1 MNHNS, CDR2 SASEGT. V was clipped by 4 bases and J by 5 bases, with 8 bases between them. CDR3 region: CASSATANEKLFF. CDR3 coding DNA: TGTGCCAGCAGTGCGACAGCGAATGAAAAACTGTTTTTT.

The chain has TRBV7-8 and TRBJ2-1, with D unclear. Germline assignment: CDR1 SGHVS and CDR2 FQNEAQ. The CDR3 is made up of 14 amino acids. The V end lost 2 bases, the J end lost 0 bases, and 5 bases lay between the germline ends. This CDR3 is CASSLSSSYNEQFF. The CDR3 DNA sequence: TGTGCCAGCAGCTTATCTAGCTCCTACAATGAGCAGTTCTTC.

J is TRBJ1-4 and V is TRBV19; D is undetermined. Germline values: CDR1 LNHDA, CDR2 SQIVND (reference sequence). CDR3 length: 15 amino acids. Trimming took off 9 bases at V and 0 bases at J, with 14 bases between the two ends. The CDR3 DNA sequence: TGTGCCAGCCGGGCCTTTGGATCAACTAATGAAAAACTGTTTTTT. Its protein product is CASRAFGSTNEKLFF.

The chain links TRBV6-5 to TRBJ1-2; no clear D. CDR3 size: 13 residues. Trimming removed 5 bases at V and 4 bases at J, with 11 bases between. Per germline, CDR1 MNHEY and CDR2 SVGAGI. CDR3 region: CASSRPDFYGYTF. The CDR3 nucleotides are TGTGCCAGCAGTCGCCCGGACTTCTATGGCTACACCTTC.

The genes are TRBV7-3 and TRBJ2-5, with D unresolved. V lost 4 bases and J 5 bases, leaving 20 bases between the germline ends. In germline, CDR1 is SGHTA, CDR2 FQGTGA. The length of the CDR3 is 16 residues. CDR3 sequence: CASSSTGPGEQETQYF. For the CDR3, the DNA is TGTGCCAGCAGCTCGACCGGGCCCGGAGAGCAGGAGACCCAGTACTTC.

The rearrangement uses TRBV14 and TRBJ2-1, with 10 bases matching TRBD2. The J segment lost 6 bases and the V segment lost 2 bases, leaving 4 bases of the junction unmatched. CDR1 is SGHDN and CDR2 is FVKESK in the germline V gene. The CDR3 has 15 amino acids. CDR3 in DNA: TGTGCCAGCAGCCAACAGCGGGGGGGTGTCAATGAGCAGTTCTTC. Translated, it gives CASSQQRGGVNEQFF.

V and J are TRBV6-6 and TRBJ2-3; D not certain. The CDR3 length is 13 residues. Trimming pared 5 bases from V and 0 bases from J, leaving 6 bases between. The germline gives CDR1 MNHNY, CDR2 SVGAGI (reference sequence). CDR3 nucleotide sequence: TGTGCCAGCAGTACAGACAGCACAGATACGCAGTATTTT. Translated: CASSTDSTDTQYF.

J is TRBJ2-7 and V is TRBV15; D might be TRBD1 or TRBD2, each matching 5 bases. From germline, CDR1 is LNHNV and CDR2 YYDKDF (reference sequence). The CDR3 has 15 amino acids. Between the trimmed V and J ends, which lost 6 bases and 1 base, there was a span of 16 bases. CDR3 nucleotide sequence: TGTGCCACCAGTAGGGACCTGGCAGCTTCCTACGAGCAGTACTTC. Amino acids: CATSRDLAASYEQYF.

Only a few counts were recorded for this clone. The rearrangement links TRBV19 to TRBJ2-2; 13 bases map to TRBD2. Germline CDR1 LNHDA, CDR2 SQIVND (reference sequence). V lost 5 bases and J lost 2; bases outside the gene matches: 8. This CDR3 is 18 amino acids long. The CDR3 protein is CASSPRGLAGYNTGELFF. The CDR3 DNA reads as TGTGCCAGTAGTCCAAGGGGACTAGCGGGGTATAACACCGGGGAGCTGTTTTTT.

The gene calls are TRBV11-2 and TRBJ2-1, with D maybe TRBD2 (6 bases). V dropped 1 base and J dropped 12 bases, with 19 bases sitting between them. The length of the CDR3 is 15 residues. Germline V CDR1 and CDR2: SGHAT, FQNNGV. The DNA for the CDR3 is TGTGCCAGCAGCTTAGGGGGCCTGGGGGGATTAGGGCAGTTCTTC. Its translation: CASSLGGLGGLGQFF.

The CDR3 here is CASSRTGGETEAFF. The CDR3 region has the DNA TGCGCCAGCAGCAGGACAGGGGGGGAAACTGAAGCTTTCTTT. J is TRBJ1-1 and V is TRBV5-1; 10 bases are a match to TRBD1. CDR1 and CDR2 (germline): SGHRS, YFSETQ. This CDR3 contains 14 residues. The trim removed 4 bases at V and 5 bases at J, leaving 5 bases unmatched.

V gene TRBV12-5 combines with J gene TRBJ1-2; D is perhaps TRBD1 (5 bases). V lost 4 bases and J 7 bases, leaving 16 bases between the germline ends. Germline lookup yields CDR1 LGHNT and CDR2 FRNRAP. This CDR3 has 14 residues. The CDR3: CASGSGNSVGGYTF. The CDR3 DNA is TGTGCTAGTGGTTCAGGGAATTCGGTGGGTGGCTACACCTTC. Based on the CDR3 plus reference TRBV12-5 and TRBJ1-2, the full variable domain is DARVTQTPRHKVTEMGQEVTMRCQPILGHNTVFWYRQTMMQGLELLAYFRNRAPLDDSGMPKDRFSAEMPDATLATLKIQPSEPRDSAVYFCASGSGNSVGGYTFGSGTRLTVV.

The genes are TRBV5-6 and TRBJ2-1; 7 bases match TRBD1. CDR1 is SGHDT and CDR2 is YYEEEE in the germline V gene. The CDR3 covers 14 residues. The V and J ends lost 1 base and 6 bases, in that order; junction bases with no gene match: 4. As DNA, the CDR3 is TGTGCCAGCAGCTTGACACCAGGGGGCAATGAGCAGTTCTTC. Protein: CASSLTPGGNEQFF. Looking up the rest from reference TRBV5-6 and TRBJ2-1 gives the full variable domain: DAGVTQSPTHLIKTRGQQVTLRCSPKSGHDTVSWYQQALGQGPQFIFQYYEEEERQRGNFPDRFSGHQFPNYSSELNVNALLLGDSALYLCASSLTPGGNEQFFGPGTRLTVL.

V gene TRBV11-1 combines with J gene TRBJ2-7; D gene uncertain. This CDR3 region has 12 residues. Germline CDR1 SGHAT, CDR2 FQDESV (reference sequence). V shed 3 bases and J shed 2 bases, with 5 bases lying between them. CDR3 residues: CASSFGPYEQYF. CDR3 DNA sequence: TGTGCCAGCAGCTTCGGGCCCTACGAGCAGTACTTC.

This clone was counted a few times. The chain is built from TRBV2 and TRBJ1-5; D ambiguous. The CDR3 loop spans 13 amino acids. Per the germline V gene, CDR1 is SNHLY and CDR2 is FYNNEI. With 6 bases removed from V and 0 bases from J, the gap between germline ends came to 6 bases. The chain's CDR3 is CASRGYSNQPQHF. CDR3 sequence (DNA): TGTGCCAGCAGGGGGTATAGCAATCAGCCCCAGCATTTT.

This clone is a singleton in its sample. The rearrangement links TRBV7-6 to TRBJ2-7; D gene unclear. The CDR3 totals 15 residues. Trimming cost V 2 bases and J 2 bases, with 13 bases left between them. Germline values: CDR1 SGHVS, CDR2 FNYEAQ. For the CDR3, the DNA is TGTGCCAGCAGCTTACAAACACACACCACCTACGAGCAGTACTTC. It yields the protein CASSLQTHTTYEQYF.

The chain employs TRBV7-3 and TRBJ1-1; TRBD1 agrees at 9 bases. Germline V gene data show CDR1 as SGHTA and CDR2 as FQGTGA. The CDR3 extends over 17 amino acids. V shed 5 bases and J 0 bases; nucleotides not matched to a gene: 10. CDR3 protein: CASSPIPGQGMNTEAFF. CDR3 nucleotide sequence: TGTGCCAGCAGCCCAATTCCGGGACAGGGAATGAACACTGAAGCTTTCTTT.